The clone carrying this T cell receptor (beta chain) was detected a few times. This specimen belongs to a study of cytomegalovirus exposure and HLA in healthy donors. The PCR contained 60 Vbeta and 13 Jbeta primers. The table came from immunoSEQ multiplex PCR; TCRdb's copy has only in-frame clones and leaves some out. Here the sample spans roughly 120,000 clones, 15% to 19% being singletons. Trimming took 4 bases from V and 6 from J; bases not matched to a gene: 9. Germline assignment: CDR1 SEHNR and CDR2 FQNEAQ (reference sequence). This CDR3 comprises 15 residues. Sampled while nominally healthy, donors likely had unrecorded immune exposures.

The gene calls are TRBV7-9 and TRBJ1-1, with 9 bases matching TRBD1. This receptor was identified in a woman aged 18-29 years in good health and CMV-seronegative. Sequenced material: PBMCs. CDR3 amino acids: CASSSKTGGAAEAFF. The CDR3 nucleotides are TGTGCCAGCAGCTCGAAAACAGGGGGCGCCGCTGAAGCTTTCTTT.